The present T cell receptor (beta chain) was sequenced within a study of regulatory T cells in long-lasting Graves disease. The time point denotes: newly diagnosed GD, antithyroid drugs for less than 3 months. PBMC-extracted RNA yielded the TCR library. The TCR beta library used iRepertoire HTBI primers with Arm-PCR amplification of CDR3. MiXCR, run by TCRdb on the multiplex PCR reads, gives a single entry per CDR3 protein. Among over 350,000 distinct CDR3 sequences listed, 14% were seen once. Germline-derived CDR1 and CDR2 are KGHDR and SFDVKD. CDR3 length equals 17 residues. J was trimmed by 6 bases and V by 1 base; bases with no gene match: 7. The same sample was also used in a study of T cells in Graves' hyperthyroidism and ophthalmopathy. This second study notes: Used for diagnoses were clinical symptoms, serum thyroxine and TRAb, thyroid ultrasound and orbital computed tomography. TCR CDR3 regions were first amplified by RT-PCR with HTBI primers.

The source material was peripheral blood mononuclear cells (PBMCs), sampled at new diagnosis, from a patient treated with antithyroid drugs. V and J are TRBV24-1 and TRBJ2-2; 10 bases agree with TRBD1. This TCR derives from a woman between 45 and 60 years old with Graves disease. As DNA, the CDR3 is TGTGCCACCAGTGATTTTAGGGACAGGGGTATAGCCGGGGAGCTGTTTTTT. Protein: CATSDFRDRGIAGELFF.